This section outlines one T cell receptor (beta chain) sequence together with its context. Its antigen is not identified. Germline V gene data show CDR1 as PRHDT and CDR2 as FYEKMQ (reference sequence). The CDR3 contains 16 residues. The ends were cut back, 3 bases at V and 3 bases at J, with 15 bases in the middle. This sample was taken from a study of CD8+ T cells in alopecia areata. Sorting of PBMCs yielded the CD4+ and CD8+ T cells. As the sequencing template, cDNA was produced by extracting RNA and reverse transcribing it. Assay used: immunoSEQ multiplex PCR; TCRdb lists only in-frame clones, some missing. Altogether 120,000 to 150,000 clones are present, 62% being singletons, with the ten largest covering 36%. Findings of the study overall: Although TCR sharing was seen in mice, sharing across patients was less clear, possibly for HLA-related reasons. Alopecia totalis/universalis scalp especially showed more expanded CD8+ clones than normal scalp. Scalp sample sequencing also detects resident alphabeta T cells of normal skin.

Sequencing used CD8+ T cells sorted from blood. The clonotype was recovered from a human donor in good health. The chain uses TRBV13 and TRBJ1-5; D uncertain. The DNA for the CDR3 is TGTGCCAGCAGCTTGCGAGGAAGTGGTCACAATCAGCCCCAGCATTTT. Amino acid sequence: CASSLRGSGHNQPQHF. The full variable domain, with the rest looked up from reference TRBV13 and TRBJ1-5, is AAGVIQSPRHLIKEKRETATLKCYPIPRHDTVYWYQQGPGQDPQFLISFYEKMQSDKGSIPDRFSAQQFSDYHSELNMSSLELGDSALYFCASSLRGSGHNQPQHFGDGTRLSIL.